This entry lists 3 T cell receptor beta chains sequenced from one sample in a study of OX40 agonist ivuxolimab in advanced cancers. Data came from immunoSEQ multiplex PCR; TCRdb stores just in-frame clones and leaves some out. The repertoire holds over 55,000 clones, with more than 70% as singletons. The sample here was CD4+ or CD8+ T cells sorted from blood, taken in a trial of the OX40 agonist ivuxolimab. Receptors were obtained from an adult with an advanced solid tumor such as melanoma, head and neck, liver or kidney cancer.

The chain links TRBV6-6 to TRBJ1-1; no firm D call. With 6 bases removed from V and 1 base from J, the gap between germline ends came to 9 bases. The CDR3 has 13 residues. CDR1 is MNHNY and CDR2 is SVGAGI in the germline V gene (reference sequence). The CDR3 DNA is TGTGCCAGCAGGCCCGACGGGAACACTGAAGCTTTCTTT. Its translation is CASRPDGNTEAFF.

The chain is built from TRBV30 and TRBJ1-3; D uncertain. V was clipped by 5 bases and J by 0 bases, with 14 bases between them. CDR1 is GTSNPN, CDR2 SVGIG, per germline (reference sequence). There are 15 residues in the CDR3. CDR3 sequence (DNA): TGTGCCTGGGGCCGACCCGGGGACTCTGGAAACACCATATATTTT. Its translation: CAWGRPGDSGNTIYF.

CDR3 residues: CAWSSVGQPQHF. CDR3 DNA sequence: TGTGCCTGGAGTAGCGTTGGCCAGCCCCAGCATTTT. J is TRBJ1-5 and V is TRBV30, with D hard to call. This CDR3 comprises 12 residues. Germline V lookup: CDR1 GTSNPN, CDR2 SVGIG (reference sequence). V was cut by 2 bases and J by 7 bases, with 9 bases left in between.